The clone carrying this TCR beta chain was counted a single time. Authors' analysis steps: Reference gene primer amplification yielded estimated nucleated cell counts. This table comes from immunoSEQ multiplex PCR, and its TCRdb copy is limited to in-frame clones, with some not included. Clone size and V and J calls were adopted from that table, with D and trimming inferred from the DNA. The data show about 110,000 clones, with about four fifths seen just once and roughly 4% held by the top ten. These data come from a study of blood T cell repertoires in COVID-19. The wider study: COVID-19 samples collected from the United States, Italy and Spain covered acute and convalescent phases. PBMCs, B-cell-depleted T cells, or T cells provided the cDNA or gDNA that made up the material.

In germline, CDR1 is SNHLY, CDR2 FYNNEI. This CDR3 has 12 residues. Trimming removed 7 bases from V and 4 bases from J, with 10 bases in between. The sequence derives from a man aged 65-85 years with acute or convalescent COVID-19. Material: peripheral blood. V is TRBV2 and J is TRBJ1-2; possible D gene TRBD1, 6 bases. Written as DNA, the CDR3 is TGTGCCAGCACTCTACAGGGCTATGGCTACACCTTC. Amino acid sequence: CASTLQGYGYTF.